This T cell receptor beta chain came from a study of T cell responses to AZD1222 COVID-19 vaccine. The protocol was immunoSEQ multiplex PCR, while the TCRdb copy is restricted to in-frame clones and leaves out a portion. In the table there are 100,000 or so clones, approximately 87% of which are singletons. Material: peripheral blood, obtained on day 0 of AZD1222 vaccination. This clonotype was sampled from an adult in good health.

The CDR3 region is CASSFGTSTSGETQYF. The CDR3, as DNA: TGTGCCAGCAGCTTCGGGACAAGCACCTCGGGGGAGACCCAGTACTTC. The gene calls are TRBV7-8 and TRBJ2-5, with a tentative D call TRBD1 (6 bases). Germline lookup yields CDR1 SGHVS and CDR2 FQNEAQ. CDR3 size: 16 residues. Trimming pared 3 bases from V and 5 bases from J, leaving 19 bases between.